Included here is one T cell receptor (beta chain) sequence, with context. The sample is drawn from a study of T cell changes during pregnancy in multiple sclerosis. Profiling relied on immunoSEQ multiplex PCR, and the TCRdb table lists in-frame clones only, not all of them. This sample yields 65,000 to 75,000 clones, of which 91% are seen a single time; 1.4% to 1.5% belongs to the top ten. The length of the CDR3 is 14 residues. The germline CDR1 and CDR2 sequences are SGHNT and YYREEE (reference sequence). The V and J ends lost 1 base and 8 bases, in that order; junction bases with no gene match: 3. The chain combines TRBV5-4 with TRBJ1-6, with 7 nucleotides matching TRBD1. Specimen: peripheral blood, collected in the second trimester of pregnancy. The TCR was taken from a female donor with multiple sclerosis, enrolled in a pregnancy study. This CDR3 is CASSLTGADSPLHF. In nucleotides, the CDR3 is TGTGCCAGCAGCTTGACAGGGGCGGATTCACCCCTCCACTTT.